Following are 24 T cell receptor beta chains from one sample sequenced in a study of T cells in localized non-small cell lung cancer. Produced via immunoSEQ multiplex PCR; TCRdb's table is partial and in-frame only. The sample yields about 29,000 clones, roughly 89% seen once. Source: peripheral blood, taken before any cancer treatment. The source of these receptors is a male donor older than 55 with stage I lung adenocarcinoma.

The CDR3 region has the DNA TGTGCCAGCAGCCAAGAAATGGGTAACTATGGCTACACCTTC. It yields the protein CASSQEMGNYGYTF. The chain is built from TRBV4-2 and TRBJ1-2; D unclear. This CDR3 has 14 amino acids. Germline V gives CDR1 LGHNA, CDR2 YNFKEQ. V lost 0 bases to trimming and J lost 1 base, with 6 bases between them.

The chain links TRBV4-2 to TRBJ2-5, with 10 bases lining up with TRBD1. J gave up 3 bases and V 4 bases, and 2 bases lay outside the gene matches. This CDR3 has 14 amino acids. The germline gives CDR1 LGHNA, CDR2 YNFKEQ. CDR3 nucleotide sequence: TGTGCCAGCAGCCCGGGACAGGGGAAAGAGACCCAGTACTTC. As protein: CASSPGQGKETQYF.

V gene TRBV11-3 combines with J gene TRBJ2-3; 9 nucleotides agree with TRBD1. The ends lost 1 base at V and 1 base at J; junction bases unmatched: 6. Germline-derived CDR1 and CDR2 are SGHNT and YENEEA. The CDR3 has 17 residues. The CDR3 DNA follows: TGTGCCAGCAGCTTAGCGGGACAGGGCGGTGGCACAGATACGCAGTATTTT. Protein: CASSLAGQGGGTDTQYF. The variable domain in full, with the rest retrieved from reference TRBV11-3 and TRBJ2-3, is EAGVVQSPRYKIIEKKQPVAFWCNPISGHNTLYWYLQNLGQGPELLIRYENEEAVDDSQLPKDRFSAERLKGVDSTLKIQPAELGDSAVYLCASSLAGQGGGTDTQYFGPGTRLTVL.

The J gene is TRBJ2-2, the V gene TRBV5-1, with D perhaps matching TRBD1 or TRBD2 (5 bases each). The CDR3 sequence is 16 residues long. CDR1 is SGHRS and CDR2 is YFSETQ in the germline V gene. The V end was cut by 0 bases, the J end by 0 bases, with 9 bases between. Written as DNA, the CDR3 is TGCGCCAGCAGCTTGGGGGACGTCGCGAACACCGGGGAGCTGTTTTTT. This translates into CASSLGDVANTGELFF.

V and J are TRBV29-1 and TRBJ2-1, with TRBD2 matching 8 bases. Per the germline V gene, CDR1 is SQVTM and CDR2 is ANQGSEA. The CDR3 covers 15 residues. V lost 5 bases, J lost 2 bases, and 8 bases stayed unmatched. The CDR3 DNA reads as TGCAGCGTTAGGTCTGGCGGGGGGACCTACAATGAGCAGTTCTTC. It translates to CSVRSGGGTYNEQFF.

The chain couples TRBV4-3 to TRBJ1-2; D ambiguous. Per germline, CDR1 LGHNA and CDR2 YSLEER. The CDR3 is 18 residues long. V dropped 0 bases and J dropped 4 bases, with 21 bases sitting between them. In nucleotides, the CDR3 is TGCGCCAGCAGCCAAGAACTCAGTGGAGGAAGGGAGAGCTATGGCTACACCTTC. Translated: CASSQELSGGRESYGYTF.

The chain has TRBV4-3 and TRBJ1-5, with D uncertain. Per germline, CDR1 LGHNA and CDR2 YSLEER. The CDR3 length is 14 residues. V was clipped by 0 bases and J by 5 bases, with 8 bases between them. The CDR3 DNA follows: TGCGCCAGCAGCCAAGAGGGATCGGATCAGCCCCAGCATTTT. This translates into CASSQEGSDQPQHF.

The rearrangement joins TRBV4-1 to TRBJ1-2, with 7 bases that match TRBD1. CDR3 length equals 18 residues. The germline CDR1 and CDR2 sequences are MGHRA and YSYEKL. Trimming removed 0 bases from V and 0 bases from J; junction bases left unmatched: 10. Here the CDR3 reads CASSQDFVGTAANYGYTF. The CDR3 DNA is TGCGCCAGCAGCCAAGATTTCGTAGGGACAGCAGCTAACTATGGCTACACCTTC.

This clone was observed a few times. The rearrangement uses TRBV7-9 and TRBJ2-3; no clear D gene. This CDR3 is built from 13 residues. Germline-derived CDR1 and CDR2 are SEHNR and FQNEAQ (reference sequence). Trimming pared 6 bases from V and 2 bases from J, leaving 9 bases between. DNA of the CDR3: TGTGCCAGCAGACCAAAAACCACAGATACGCAGTATTTT. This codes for CASRPKTTDTQYF. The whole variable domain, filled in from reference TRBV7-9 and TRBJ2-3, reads DTGVSQNPRHKITKRGQNVTFRCDPISEHNRLYWYRQTLGQGPEFLTYFQNEAQLEKSRLLSDRFSAERPKGSFSTLEIQRTEQGDSAMYLCASRPKTTDTQYFGPGTRLTVL.

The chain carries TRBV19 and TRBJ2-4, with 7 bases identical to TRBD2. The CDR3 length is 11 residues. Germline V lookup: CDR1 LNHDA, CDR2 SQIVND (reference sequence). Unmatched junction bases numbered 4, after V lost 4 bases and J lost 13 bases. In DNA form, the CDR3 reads TGTGCCAGTAGTACCAGGGAGGGCCAGTACTTC. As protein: CASSTREGQYF.

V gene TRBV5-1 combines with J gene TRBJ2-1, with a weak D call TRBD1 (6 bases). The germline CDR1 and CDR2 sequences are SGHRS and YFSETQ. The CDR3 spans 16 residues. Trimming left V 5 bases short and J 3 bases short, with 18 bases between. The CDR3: CASSQQGTIFYNEQFF. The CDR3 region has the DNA TGCGCCAGCAGTCAACAGGGTACTATATTCTACAATGAGCAGTTCTTC.

CDR3 loop: CASSSGAARSYEQYF. The CDR3 bases are TGTGCCAGCAGCTCAGGGGCCGCGCGCTCCTACGAGCAGTACTTC. The rearrangement links TRBV27 to TRBJ2-7; maybe TRBD1 (6 bases). The CDR3 has 15 amino acids. Germline V gene data show CDR1 as MNHEY and CDR2 as SMNVEV (reference sequence). V lost 6 bases, J lost 0 bases, and 15 bases lay in between.

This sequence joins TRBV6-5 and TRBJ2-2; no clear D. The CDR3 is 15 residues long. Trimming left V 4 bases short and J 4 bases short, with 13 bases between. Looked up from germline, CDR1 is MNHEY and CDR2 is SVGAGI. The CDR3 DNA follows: TGTGCCAGCAGTTGGCAGTTAACGGGCACCGGGGAGCTGTTTTTT. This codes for CASSWQLTGTGELFF.

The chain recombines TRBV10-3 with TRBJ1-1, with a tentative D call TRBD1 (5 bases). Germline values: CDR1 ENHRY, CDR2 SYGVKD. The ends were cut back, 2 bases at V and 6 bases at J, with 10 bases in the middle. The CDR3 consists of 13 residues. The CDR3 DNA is TGTGCCATCAGTGAGGGTGGGACGGCTGAAGCTTTCTTT. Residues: CAISEGGTAEAFF.

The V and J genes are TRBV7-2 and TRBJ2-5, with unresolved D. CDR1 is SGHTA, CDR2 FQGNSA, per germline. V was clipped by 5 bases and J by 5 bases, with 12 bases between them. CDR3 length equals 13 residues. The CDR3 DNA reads TGTGCCAGCAGCGTCTGGGCGAGGGAGACCCAGTACTTC. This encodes CASSVWARETQYF.

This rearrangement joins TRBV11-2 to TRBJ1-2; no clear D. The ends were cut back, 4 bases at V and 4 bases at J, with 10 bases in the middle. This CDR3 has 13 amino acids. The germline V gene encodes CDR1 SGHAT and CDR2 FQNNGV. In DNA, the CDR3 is TGTGCCAGCAGCTCCGGACGGAGCTATGGCTACACCTTC. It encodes CASSSGRSYGYTF. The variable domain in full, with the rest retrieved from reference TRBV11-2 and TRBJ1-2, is EAGVAQSPRYKIIEKRQSVAFWCNPISGHATLYWYQQILGQGPKLLIQFQNNGVVDDSQLPKDRFSAERLKGVDSTLKIQPAKLEDSAVYLCASSSGRSYGYTFGSGTRLTVV.

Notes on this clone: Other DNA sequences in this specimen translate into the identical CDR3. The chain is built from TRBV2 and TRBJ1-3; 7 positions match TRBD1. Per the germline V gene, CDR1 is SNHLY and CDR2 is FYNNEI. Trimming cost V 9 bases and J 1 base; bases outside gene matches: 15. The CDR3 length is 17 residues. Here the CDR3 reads CASSTGVSPQSGNTIYF. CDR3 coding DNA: TGTGCCAGTAGCACAGGGGTCTCCCCCCAATCTGGAAACACCATATATTTT.

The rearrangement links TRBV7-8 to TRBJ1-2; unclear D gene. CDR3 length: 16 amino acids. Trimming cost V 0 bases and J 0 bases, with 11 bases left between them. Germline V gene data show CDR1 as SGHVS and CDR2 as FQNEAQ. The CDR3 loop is CASSLAFGGANYGYTF. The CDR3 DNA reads TGTGCCAGCAGCTTAGCGTTCGGCGGAGCTAACTATGGCTACACCTTC.

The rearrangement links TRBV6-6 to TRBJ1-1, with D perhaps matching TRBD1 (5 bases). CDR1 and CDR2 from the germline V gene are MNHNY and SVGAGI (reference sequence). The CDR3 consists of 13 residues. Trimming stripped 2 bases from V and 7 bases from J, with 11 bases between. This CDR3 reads CASSYRGNDEAFF. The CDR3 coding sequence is TGTGCCAGCAGTTACAGGGGAAATGATGAAGCTTTCTTT.

The DNA for the CDR3 is TGCGCCAGCGGACAGGGGTGGGCAACTAATGAAAAACTGTTTTTT. This gives the protein CASGQGWATNEKLFF. V and J are TRBV5-1 and TRBJ1-4, with 9 bases fitting TRBD1. CDR1 is SGHRS and CDR2 is YFSETQ in the germline V gene. The CDR3 loop spans 15 amino acids. Trimming at V came to 7 bases and at J to 0 bases, leaving 4 bases not matched to a gene.

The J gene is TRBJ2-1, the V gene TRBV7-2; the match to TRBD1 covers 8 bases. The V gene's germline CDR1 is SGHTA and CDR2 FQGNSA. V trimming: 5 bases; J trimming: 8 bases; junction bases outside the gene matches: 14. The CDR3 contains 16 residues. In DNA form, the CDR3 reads TGTGCCAGCAGCCCCTCCCGGGGACAGGTGGGGGATGAGCAGTTCTTC. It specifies CASSPSRGQVGDEQFF. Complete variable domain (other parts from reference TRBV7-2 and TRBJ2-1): GAGVSQSPSNKVTEKGKDVELRCDPISGHTALYWYRQSLGQGLEFLIYFQGNSAPDKSGLPSDRFSAERTGGSVSTLTIQRTQQEDSAVYLCASSPSRGQVGDEQFFGPGTRLTVL.

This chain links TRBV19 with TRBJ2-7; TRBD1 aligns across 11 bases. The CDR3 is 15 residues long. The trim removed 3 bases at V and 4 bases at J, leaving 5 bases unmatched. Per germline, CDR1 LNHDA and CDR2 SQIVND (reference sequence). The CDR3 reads CASSIWTGGEYEQYF. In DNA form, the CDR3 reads TGTGCCAGTAGTATTTGGACAGGGGGCGAATACGAGCAGTACTTC.

The CDR3 reads CASSGVQGYGYTF. Written as DNA, the CDR3 is TGTGCCAGCAGTGGAGTCCAGGGTTATGGCTACACCTTC. This rearrangement joins TRBV6-1 to TRBJ1-2; perhaps TRBD1 as D (5 bases). V lost 4 bases and J 5 bases, leaving 11 bases between the germline ends. The CDR3 loop spans 13 amino acids. Germline V lookup: CDR1 MNHNS, CDR2 SASEGT.

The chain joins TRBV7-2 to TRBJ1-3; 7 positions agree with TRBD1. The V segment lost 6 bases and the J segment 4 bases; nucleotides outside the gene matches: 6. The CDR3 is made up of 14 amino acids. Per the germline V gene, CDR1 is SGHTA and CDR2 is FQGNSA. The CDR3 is CASRSQGEGNTIYF. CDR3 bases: TGTGCCAGCAGATCCCAGGGGGAGGGAAACACCATATATTTT.